The 32 T cell receptor beta chains presented below share a single source sample, sequenced in a study of T cell changes during pregnancy in multiple sclerosis. Clones were sequenced by immunoSEQ multiplex PCR, and TCRdb holds only the in-frame ones, with some missing. The sample shows 91,000 or so clones, 92% of them seen only once. This material consisted of peripheral blood, taken after pregnancy. These receptors were collected from a female donor with multiple sclerosis, enrolled in a pregnancy study.

The rearrangement links TRBV7-9 to TRBJ1-4; D is perhaps TRBD1 (6 bases). The CDR3 totals 15 residues. The V end lost 6 bases, the J end lost 7 bases, and 18 bases lay between the germline ends. Germline V gives CDR1 SEHNR, CDR2 FQNEAQ (reference sequence). CDR3 amino acids: CASRRQGVRGEKLFF. The DNA of the CDR3 is TGTGCCAGCAGACGGCAGGGTGTCAGGGGTGAAAAACTGTTTTTT.

The V call is TRBV7-9, the J call TRBJ1-1; weak D call: TRBD1 (5 bases). CDR1 is SEHNR, CDR2 FQNEAQ, per germline (reference sequence). Trimming cost V 1 base and J 6 bases, with 9 bases left between them. This CDR3 comprises 13 residues. The CDR3 sequence: CASSLEWGAEAFF. CDR3 sequence (DNA): TGTGCCAGCAGCTTAGAGTGGGGGGCTGAAGCTTTCTTT.

This clone was detected once. The J gene is TRBJ1-2, the V gene TRBV5-6, with a tentative D call TRBD1 (5 bases). Germline CDR1 SGHDT, CDR2 YYEEEE. The CDR3 contains 15 residues. V lost 0 bases to trimming and J lost 1 base, with 10 bases between them. The CDR3 nucleotides read TGTGCCAGCAGCTTGGCCAGCCAGGGTAACTATGGCTACACCTTC. This sequence encodes CASSLASQGNYGYTF.

The chain carries TRBV7-8 and TRBJ1-2; 8 bases line up with TRBD1. With V trimmed by 2 bases and J by 2 bases, 7 bases remained unmatched. This CDR3 has 16 amino acids. Per the germline V gene, CDR1 is SGHVS and CDR2 is FQNEAQ. CDR3 sequence reads: CASSLSADRANYGYTF. CDR3 coding DNA: TGTGCCAGCAGCTTATCGGCGGACAGGGCAAACTATGGCTACACCTTC.

The rearrangement joins TRBV18 to TRBJ2-7, with 14 bases matching TRBD2. Trimming removed 2 bases from V and 5 bases from J; junction bases left unmatched: 2. The CDR3 length is 15 residues. Germline values: CDR1 KGHSH, CDR2 LQKENI. The DNA of the CDR3 is TGTGCCAGCTCACCAGGGACTAGCGGGAGTCACGAGCAGTACTTC. As protein: CASSPGTSGSHEQYF.

The V gene is TRBV7-9, the J gene TRBJ1-4; maybe TRBD1 (5 bases). Germline lookup yields CDR1 SEHNR and CDR2 FQNEAQ (reference sequence). V was clipped by 6 bases and J by 3 bases, with 8 bases between them. This CDR3 spans 13 amino acids. The CDR3 is CASSQGPNEKLFF. The CDR3 bases are TGTGCCAGCAGTCAGGGCCCTAATGAAAAACTGTTTTTT.

This clone was detected once. This chain uses TRBV19 with TRBJ1-5; 10 nucleotides line up with TRBD1. The ends lost 3 bases at V and 4 bases at J; junction bases unmatched: 12. CDR3 length equals 18 residues. CDR1 is LNHDA, CDR2 SQIVND, per germline (reference sequence). CDR3 bases: TGTGCCAGTAGTATTGTGACAGGGGGCGCGTTCAGTAATCAGCCCCAGCATTTT. This gives the protein CASSIVTGGAFSNQPQHF. Based on the CDR3 plus reference TRBV19 and TRBJ1-5, the full variable domain is DGGITQSPKYLFRKEGQNVTLSCEQNLNHDAMYWYRQDPGQGLRLIYYSQIVNDFQKGDIAEGYSVSREKKESFPLTVTSAQKNPTAFYLCASSIVTGGAFSNQPQHFGDGTRLSIL.

This chain uses TRBV11-2 with TRBJ1-5; a possible D gene is TRBD1 (6 bases). With 5 bases removed from V and 9 bases from J, the gap between germline ends came to 11 bases. The CDR3 has 12 residues. From germline, CDR1 is SGHAT and CDR2 FQNNGV. CDR3 protein: CASSVQGGPQHF. As DNA, the CDR3 is TGTGCCAGCAGCGTACAGGGTGGGCCCCAGCATTTT.

J is TRBJ2-3 and V is TRBV5-1; 8 bases map to TRBD2. The junction had 5 bases not matched to a gene; V was cut back by 2 bases and J by 3 bases. Germline V gene lookup returns CDR1 SGHRS and CDR2 YFSETQ. The CDR3 contains 15 residues. The CDR3 coding sequence is TGCGCCAGCAGCTTAGGTCGGGGGGGGACAGATACGCAGTATTTT. Amino acids: CASSLGRGGTDTQYF.

The chain links TRBV11-2 to TRBJ2-7; TRBD1 agrees at 11 bases. V trimming: 3 bases; J trimming: 0 bases; junction bases outside the gene matches: 7. Per the germline V gene, CDR1 is SGHAT and CDR2 is FQNNGV. The CDR3 totals 17 residues. The CDR3 loop is CASSFPGQGARSYEQYF. For the CDR3, the DNA is TGTGCCAGCAGCTTCCCCGGACAGGGGGCGCGCTCCTACGAGCAGTACTTC.

This chain connects TRBV5-1 to TRBJ1-1; 7 bases fit TRBD1. The CDR3 is made up of 14 amino acids. The V and J ends lost 3 bases and 4 bases, in that order; junction bases with no gene match: 6. Germline V lookup: CDR1 SGHRS, CDR2 YFSETQ. For the CDR3, the DNA is TGCGCCAGCAGCTCCGACAGGGTTCGCACTGAAGCTTTCTTT. Translating gives CASSSDRVRTEAFF. Based on the CDR3 plus reference TRBV5-1 and TRBJ1-1, the full variable domain is KAGVTQTPRYLIKTRGQQVTLSCSPISGHRSVSWYQQTPGQGLQFLFEYFSETQRNKGNFPGRFSGRQFSNSRSEMNVSTLELGDSALYLCASSSDRVRTEAFFGQGTRLTVV.

To note about this clone: One end of the junction fails to match germline, which may point to a read error. CDR3 sequence (DNA): TGCGGAGGAACTAGCGGGAGCTACAATGAGCAGTTCTTC. It codes for CGGTSGSYNEQFF. The V and J genes are TRBV30 and TRBJ2-1, with 11 bases identical to TRBD2. The CDR3 is 13 residues long. Germline values: CDR1 GTSNPN, CDR2 SVGIG (reference sequence). Combining the CDR3 with reference TRBV30 and TRBJ2-1 gives the whole variable domain SQTIHQWPATLVQPVGSPLSLECTVEGTSNPNLYWYRQAAGRGLQLLFYSVGIGQISSEVPQNLSASRPQDRQFILSSKKLLLSDSGFYLCGGTSGSYNEQFFGPGTRLTVL.

The chain employs TRBV27 and TRBJ1-1; the D is unclear. The CDR3 has 12 amino acids. Germline lookup yields CDR1 MNHEY and CDR2 SMNVEV (reference sequence). V lost 6 bases and J lost 11, with 16 bases in between. CDR3 protein: CASSLGVGRAFF. The CDR3 bases are TGTGCCAGCAGCCTTGGGGTGGGGAGGGCTTTCTTT.

CDR3 nucleotide sequence: TGTGCCAGCTCACCAACAGGGGGAATTGGGGCAAACACTGAAGCTTTCTTT. This codes for CASSPTGGIGANTEAFF. The J gene is TRBJ1-1, the V gene TRBV18, with 8 bases identical to TRBD1. V lost 2 bases to trimming and J lost 2 bases; unmatched junction nucleotides: 10. Germline loops: CDR1 KGHSH, CDR2 LQKENI. This CDR3 contains 17 residues.

This chain joins TRBV7-2 and TRBJ2-3; 10 bases map to TRBD2. V shed 6 bases and J 5 bases; nucleotides not matched to a gene: 11. The CDR3 loop spans 16 amino acids. The germline V gene encodes CDR1 SGHTA and CDR2 FQGNSA. DNA of the CDR3: TGTGCCAGCAGTCAAGCCAGCGGGGGGGCTAAAGATACGCAGTATTTT. The encoded protein is CASSQASGGAKDTQYF.

This chain joins TRBV7-9 and TRBJ1-4; possibly TRBD1 for D (5 bases). The CDR3 loop spans 15 amino acids. CDR1 and CDR2 (germline): SEHNR, FQNEAQ (reference sequence). Trimming took 3 bases from V and 7 from J, leaving 15 bases between them. For the CDR3, the DNA is TGTGCCAGCAGCTTTTCGGGGGTGGTAGGTGAAAAACTGTTTTTT. As protein: CASSFSGVVGEKLFF.

The chain employs TRBV28 and TRBJ2-7; tentatively, D is TRBD1 (7 bases). Germline CDR1 is MDHEN and CDR2 is SYDVKM. This CDR3 region has 15 residues. Trimming removed 2 bases from V and 6 bases from J, with 17 bases in between. The CDR3 region has the DNA TGTGCCAGCAGTTTAGGGGGGACAGTCAGCCCCGAGCAGTACTTC. Translated, it gives CASSLGGTVSPEQYF.

This clone was recorded only once. V gene TRBV11-3 combines with J gene TRBJ2-2; 7 positions match TRBD1. The CDR3 is 16 residues long. Germline V gene sequence: CDR1 SGHNT, CDR2 YENEEA. Trimming removed 3 bases from V and 0 bases from J; junction bases left unmatched: 4. In nucleotides, the CDR3 is TGTGCCAGCAGCTTTGGGGGACAGTCGAACACCGGGGAGCTGTTTTTT. Translating it yields CASSFGGQSNTGELFF.

The rearrangement links TRBV2 to TRBJ2-5, with 16 bases lining up with TRBD2. The CDR3 is made up of 15 amino acids. V was clipped by 7 bases and J by 7 bases; unmatched bases: 6. Germline lookup yields CDR1 SNHLY and CDR2 FYNNEI. The CDR3 nucleotides are TGTGCCAGCATTGGGACTAGCGGGAGGGAGGGGACCCAGTACTTC. It is translated as CASIGTSGREGTQYF.

The chain has TRBV5-8 and TRBJ2-5; D might be TRBD1 (5 bases). Germline loops: CDR1 SGHTS, CDR2 YDEGEE. V lost 4 bases and J lost 1, with 11 bases in between. The CDR3 consists of 14 residues. The CDR3 bases are TGTGCCAGCAGCGTACAGGTGACCCAAGAGACCCAGTACTTC. Translation: CASSVQVTQETQYF.

This chain uses TRBV5-6 with TRBJ1-1; no clear D. The CDR3 consists of 12 residues. V dropped 4 bases and J dropped 3 bases, with 7 bases sitting between them. Germline-derived CDR1 and CDR2 are SGHDT and YYEEEE. For the CDR3, the DNA is TGTGCCAGCAGCAGTCAGGACACTGAAGCTTTCTTT. This gives the protein CASSSQDTEAFF.

This clone was recorded once. The chain combines TRBV27 with TRBJ2-7; D is perhaps TRBD1 (6 bases). CDR3 length equals 14 residues. V shed 5 bases and J shed 1 base, with 12 bases lying between them. CDR1 MNHEY and CDR2 SMNVEV come from the germline V gene (reference sequence). This CDR3 reads CASSLTGHSYEQYF. As DNA, the CDR3 is TGTGCCAGCAGTCTCACGGGACATTCCTACGAGCAGTACTTC.

This sequence joins TRBV1 and TRBJ2-3; the table's D call TRBD2 went unverified against the DNA. TRBV1 is termed a pseudogene. The CDR3 consists of 12 residues. CDR3: CTSGPPADTQYF. CDR3 in DNA: TGCACCAGCGGTCCTCCGGCAGATACGCAGTATTTT.

J is TRBJ2-2 and V is TRBV27; tentative D call: TRBD2 (5 bases). CDR1 MNHEY and CDR2 SMNVEV come from the germline V gene (reference sequence). V was cut by 6 bases and J by 4 bases, with 18 bases left in between. This CDR3 has 16 amino acids. Here the CDR3 DNA reads TGTGCCAGCAGCCCCATCGGACTCGAGGGCACCGGGGAGCTGTTTTTT. This sequence encodes CASSPIGLEGTGELFF.

The chain joins TRBV21-1 to TRBJ2-5; the table's D gene call, TRBD1, was not cross checked with the DNA. TRBV21-1 is a listed pseudogene. The CDR3 runs to 17 residues. For the CDR3, the DNA is TGTGCCAGCAGCAAAGTCAAGCCAGGGGGCTTGGAAGAGACCCAGTACTTC. Translation: CASSKVKPGGLEETQYF.

This rearrangement joins TRBV19 to TRBJ1-1, with D unresolved. In germline, CDR1 is LNHDA, CDR2 SQIVND (reference sequence). Trimming left V 3 bases short and J 3 bases short, with 8 bases between. This CDR3 is 13 amino acids long. In nucleotides, the CDR3 is TGTGCCAGTAGTATCGGTGGGCACACTGAAGCTTTCTTT. Protein: CASSIGGHTEAFF.

V usage is TRBV11-2 and J usage is TRBJ2-2; 7 bases are a match to TRBD2. The CDR3 is 16 amino acids. V shed 3 bases and J 1 base; nucleotides not matched to a gene: 5. Germline V gene sequence: CDR1 SGHAT, CDR2 FQNNGV. CDR3 sequence reads: CASSLRLAENTGELFF. The CDR3 region has the DNA TGTGCCAGCAGCTTGAGACTAGCTGAGAACACCGGGGAGCTGTTTTTT.

The chain recombines TRBV6-1 with TRBJ2-1; 10 bases are a match to TRBD1. CDR3 length equals 14 residues. CDR1 and CDR2 (germline): MNHNS, SASEGT. The trim removed 7 bases at V and 3 bases at J, leaving 3 bases unmatched. The CDR3 nucleotides are TGTGCCAGCAAGGGACAGGGGCACTACAATGAGCAGTTCTTC. Translated: CASKGQGHYNEQFF.

This chain joins TRBV7-6 and TRBJ1-5; D is unresolved. V was trimmed by 6 bases and J by 0 bases, leaving 6 bases between them. Per the germline V gene, CDR1 is SGHVS and CDR2 is FNYEAQ. The CDR3 spans 13 residues. The CDR3 DNA sequence: TGTGCCAGCAGTAGTTATAGCAATCAGCCCCAGCATTTT. It yields the protein CASSSYSNQPQHF.

J is TRBJ2-5 and V is TRBV7-2; no firm D call. Between the trimmed V and J ends, which lost 5 bases and 2 bases, there was a span of 12 bases. CDR1 is SGHTA and CDR2 is FQGNSA in the germline V gene. The CDR3 consists of 14 residues. The CDR3 nucleotides read TGTGCCAGCAGCCCACCAGGCCATCAAGAGACCCAGTACTTC. It is translated as CASSPPGHQETQYF.

This chain joins TRBV11-3 and TRBJ2-7; D gene unclear. Trimming removed 2 bases at V and 1 base at J, with 9 bases between. Looked up from germline, CDR1 is SGHNT and CDR2 is YENEEA. The CDR3 is made up of 14 amino acids. CDR3 residues: CASSLYPGSYEQYF. The CDR3 DNA follows: TGTGCCAGCAGCTTATACCCGGGTTCCTACGAGCAGTACTTC.

V gene TRBV18 combines with J gene TRBJ1-2; unclear D gene. The CDR3 runs 13 residues. Germline CDR1 is KGHSH and CDR2 is LQKENI. V was pared by 0 bases and J by 6 bases, with 8 bases between. The CDR3 DNA reads as TGTGCCAGCTCACCACCGGGCACCGATGGCTACACCTTC. Its translation: CASSPPGTDGYTF.